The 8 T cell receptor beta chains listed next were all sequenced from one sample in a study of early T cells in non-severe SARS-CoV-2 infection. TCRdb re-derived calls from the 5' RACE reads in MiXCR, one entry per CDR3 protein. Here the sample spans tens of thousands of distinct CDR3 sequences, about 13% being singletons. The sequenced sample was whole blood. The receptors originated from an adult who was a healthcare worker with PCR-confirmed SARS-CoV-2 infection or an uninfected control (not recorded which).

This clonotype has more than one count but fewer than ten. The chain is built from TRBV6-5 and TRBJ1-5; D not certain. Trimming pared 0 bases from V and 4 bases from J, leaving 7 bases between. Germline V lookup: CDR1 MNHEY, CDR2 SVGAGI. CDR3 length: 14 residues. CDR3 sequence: CASSYSIGNQPQHF. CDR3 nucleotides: TGTGCCAGCAGTTACTCGATCGGAAATCAGCCCCAGCATTTT.

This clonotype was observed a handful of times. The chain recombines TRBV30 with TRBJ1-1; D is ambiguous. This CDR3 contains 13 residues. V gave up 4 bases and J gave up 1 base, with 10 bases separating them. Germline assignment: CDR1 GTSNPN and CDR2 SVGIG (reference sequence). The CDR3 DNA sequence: TGTGCCTGGACCCCAGCGAGGAACACTGAAGCTTTCTTT. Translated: CAWTPARNTEAFF.

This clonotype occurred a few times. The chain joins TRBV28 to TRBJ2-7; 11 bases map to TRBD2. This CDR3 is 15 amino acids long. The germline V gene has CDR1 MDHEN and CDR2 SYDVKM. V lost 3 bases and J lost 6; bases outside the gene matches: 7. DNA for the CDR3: TGTGCCAGCAGTTTGATTAGCGGGAGGGCCCTCGAGCAGTACTTC. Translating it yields CASSLISGRALEQYF.

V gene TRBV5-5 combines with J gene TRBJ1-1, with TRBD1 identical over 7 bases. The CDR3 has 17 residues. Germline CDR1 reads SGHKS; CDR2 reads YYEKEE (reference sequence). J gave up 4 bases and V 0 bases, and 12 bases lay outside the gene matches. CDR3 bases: TGTGCCAGCAGCTTGGGGCACGTGGGTGCAGGGGGCACTGAAGCTTTCTTT. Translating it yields CASSLGHVGAGGTEAFF.

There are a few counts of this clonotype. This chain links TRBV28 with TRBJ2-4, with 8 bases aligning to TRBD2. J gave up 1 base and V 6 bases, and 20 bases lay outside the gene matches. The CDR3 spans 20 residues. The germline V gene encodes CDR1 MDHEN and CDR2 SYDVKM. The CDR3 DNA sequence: TGTGCCAGCAGCCACTTCCGAACGGGAGGGCGTGGGGGGGCCAAAAACATTCAGTACTTC. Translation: CASSHFRTGGRGGAKNIQYF.

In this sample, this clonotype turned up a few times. The CDR3 DNA reads TGTGCCAGCAGTGTCGGAGGGGCGCAACGCACAGATACGCAGTATTTT. Residues: CASSVGGAQRTDTQYF. The V and J genes are TRBV2 and TRBJ2-3, with D possibly TRBD2 on 6 matching bases. The V end was cut by 4 bases, the J end by 1 base, with 15 bases between. CDR3 length: 16 residues. Germline CDR1 SNHLY, CDR2 FYNNEI.

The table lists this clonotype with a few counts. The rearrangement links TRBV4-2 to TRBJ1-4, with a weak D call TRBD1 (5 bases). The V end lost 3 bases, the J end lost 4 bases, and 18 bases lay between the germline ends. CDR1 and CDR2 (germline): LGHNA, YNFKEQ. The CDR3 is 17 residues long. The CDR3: CASSHTIDSGHNEKLFF. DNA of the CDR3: TGTGCCAGCAGCCATACTATAGACAGTGGCCATAATGAAAAACTGTTTTTT.

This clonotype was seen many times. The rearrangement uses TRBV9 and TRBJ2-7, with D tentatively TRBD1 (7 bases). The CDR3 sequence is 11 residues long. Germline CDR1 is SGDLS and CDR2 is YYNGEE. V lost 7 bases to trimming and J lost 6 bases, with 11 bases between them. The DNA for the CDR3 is TGTGCCAGCGGGCAGGGGGGCGAGCAGTACTTC. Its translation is CASGQGGEQYF.